This entry lists 2 T cell receptor beta chains sequenced from one sample in a study of T cells in Graves' hyperthyroidism and ophthalmopathy (dated 2019 in TCRdb). To prepare the library, multiplex PCR was applied. The sequencing machine was an Illumina HiSeq 2000. The TCR beta CDR3 regions were amplified from the RNA transcripts. For the first round of RT-PCR on the TCR CDR3, the HTBI primer set was used together with the Qiagen OneStep RT-PCR kit. The public reads were reanalyzed by TCRdb: fastp trimming at Q25, MiXCR alignment, in-frame beta chains only. Rows are combined by CDR3 protein, so each entry shows the most common genes and DNA. Here the sample has 300,000 to 400,000 distinct CDR3 sequences; 20% to 25% occur a single time. 50% of the sample comes from the top ten. The sample was blood. Receptor source: a woman in her 50s with Graves' hyperthyroidism.

This clonotype appeared many times. The rearrangement joins TRBV24-1 to TRBJ2-3; 7 bases are shared with TRBD1. V lost 0 bases and J lost 5; bases outside the gene matches: 4. The CDR3 is made up of 15 amino acids. CDR1 and CDR2 from the germline V gene are KGHDR and SFDVKD. The CDR3 DNA follows: TGTGCCACCAGTGATTTGGAGGGGGCAGGAGATACGCAGTATTTT. Translation gives CATSDLEGAGDTQYF.

The chain has TRBV19 and TRBJ2-7, with 7 bases identical to TRBD2. This CDR3 comprises 15 residues. The V and J ends lost 3 bases and 5 bases, in that order; junction bases with no gene match: 10. Per germline, CDR1 LNHDA and CDR2 SQIVND (reference sequence). The CDR3 DNA follows: TGTGCCAGTAGTATTAGGGGAGGGCTTGGCGACGAGCAGTACTTC. Amino acids: CASSIRGGLGDEQYF.